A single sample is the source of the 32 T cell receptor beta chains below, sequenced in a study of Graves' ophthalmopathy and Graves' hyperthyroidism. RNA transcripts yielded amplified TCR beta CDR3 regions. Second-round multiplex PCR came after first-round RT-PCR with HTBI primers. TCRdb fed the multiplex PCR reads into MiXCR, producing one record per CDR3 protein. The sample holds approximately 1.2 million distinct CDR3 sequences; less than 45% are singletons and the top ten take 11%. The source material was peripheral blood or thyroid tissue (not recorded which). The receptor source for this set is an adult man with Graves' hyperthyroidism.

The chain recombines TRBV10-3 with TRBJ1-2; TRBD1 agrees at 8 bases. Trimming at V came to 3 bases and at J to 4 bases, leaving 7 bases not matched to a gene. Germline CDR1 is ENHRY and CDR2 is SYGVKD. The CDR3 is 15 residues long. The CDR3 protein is CAISDVGQGPYGYTF. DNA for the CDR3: TGTGCCATCAGTGATGTAGGACAGGGCCCCTATGGCTACACCTTC.

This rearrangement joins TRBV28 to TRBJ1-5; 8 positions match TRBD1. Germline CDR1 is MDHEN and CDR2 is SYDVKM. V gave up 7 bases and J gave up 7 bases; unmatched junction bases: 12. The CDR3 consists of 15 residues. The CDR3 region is CASNLGQGRFQPQHF. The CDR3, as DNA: TGTGCCAGCAACCTCGGACAGGGCCGGTTCCAGCCCCAGCATTTT.

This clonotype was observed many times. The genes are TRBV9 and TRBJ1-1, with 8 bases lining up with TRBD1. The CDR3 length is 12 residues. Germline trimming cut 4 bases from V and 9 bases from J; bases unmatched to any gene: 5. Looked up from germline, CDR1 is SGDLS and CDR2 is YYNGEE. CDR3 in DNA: TGTGCCAGCAGCAGGACAGGGACTAAAGCTTTCTTT. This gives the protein CASSRTGTKAFF.

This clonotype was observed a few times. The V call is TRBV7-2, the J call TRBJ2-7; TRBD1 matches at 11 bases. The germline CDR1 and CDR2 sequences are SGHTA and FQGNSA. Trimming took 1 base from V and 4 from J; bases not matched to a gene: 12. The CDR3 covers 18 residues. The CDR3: CASSLDRLLGTGGYEQYF. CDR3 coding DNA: TGTGCCAGCAGCTTAGACCGTCTGCTGGGGACAGGGGGGTACGAGCAGTACTTC.

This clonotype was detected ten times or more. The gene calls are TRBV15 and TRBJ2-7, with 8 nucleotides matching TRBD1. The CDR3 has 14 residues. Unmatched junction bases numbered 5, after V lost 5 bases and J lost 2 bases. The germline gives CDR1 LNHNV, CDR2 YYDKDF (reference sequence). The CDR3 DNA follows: TGTGCCACCAGCCTCGACAGGGGAGCCTACGAGCAGTACTTC. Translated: CATSLDRGAYEQYF.

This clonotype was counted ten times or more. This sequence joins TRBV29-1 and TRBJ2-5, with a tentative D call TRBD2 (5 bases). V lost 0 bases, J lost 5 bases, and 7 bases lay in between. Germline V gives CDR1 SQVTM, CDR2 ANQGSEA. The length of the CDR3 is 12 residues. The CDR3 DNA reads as TGCAGCGTTGAAGATCCGGGGGAGACCCAGTACTTC. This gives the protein CSVEDPGETQYF.

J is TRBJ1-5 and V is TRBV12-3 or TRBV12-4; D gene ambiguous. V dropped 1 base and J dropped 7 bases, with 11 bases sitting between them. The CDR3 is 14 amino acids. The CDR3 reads CASSLGNVLQPQHF. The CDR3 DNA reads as TGTGCCAGCAGTTTAGGTAATGTCCTGCAGCCCCAGCATTTT.

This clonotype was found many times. DNA for the CDR3: TGCGCCAGCAGCCAAGTCAGATCAATATGGAGTCAGCCCCAGCATTTT. Translated, it gives CASSQVRSIWSQPQHF. V and J are TRBV4-1 and TRBJ1-5; D uncertain. CDR1 and CDR2 (germline): MGHRA, YSYEKL. The CDR3 covers 16 residues. The germline V and J ends were trimmed by 1 base and 6 bases, with 16 bases remaining between them.

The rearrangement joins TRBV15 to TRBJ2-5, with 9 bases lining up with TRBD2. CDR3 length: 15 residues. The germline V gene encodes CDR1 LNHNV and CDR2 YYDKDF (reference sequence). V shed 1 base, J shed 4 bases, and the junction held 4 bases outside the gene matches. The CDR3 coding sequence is TGTGCCACCAGCAGAGCGTTTAGCGGGAGAGAGACCCAGTACTTC. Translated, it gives CATSRAFSGRETQYF.

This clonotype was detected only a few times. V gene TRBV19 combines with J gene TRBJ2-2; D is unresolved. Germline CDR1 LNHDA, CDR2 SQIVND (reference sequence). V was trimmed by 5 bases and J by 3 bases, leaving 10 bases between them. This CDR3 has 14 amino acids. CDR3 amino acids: CASSFGYDTGELFF. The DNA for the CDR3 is TGTGCCAGTAGTTTCGGGTACGACACCGGGGAGCTGTTTTTT.

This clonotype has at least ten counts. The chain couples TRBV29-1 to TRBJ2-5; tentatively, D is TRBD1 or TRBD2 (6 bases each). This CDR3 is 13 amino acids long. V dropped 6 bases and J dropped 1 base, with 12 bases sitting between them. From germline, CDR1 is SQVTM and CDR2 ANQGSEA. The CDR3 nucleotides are TGCAGCGTCCCGGGGGCACTCCAAGAGACCCAGTACTTC. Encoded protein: CSVPGALQETQYF.

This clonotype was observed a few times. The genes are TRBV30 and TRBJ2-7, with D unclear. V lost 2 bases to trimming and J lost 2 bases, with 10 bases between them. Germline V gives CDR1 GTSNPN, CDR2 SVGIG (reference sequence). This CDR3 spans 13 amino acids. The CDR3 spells CAWSSVRAYEQYF. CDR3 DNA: TGTGCCTGGAGTTCGGTAAGGGCCTACGAGCAGTACTTC.

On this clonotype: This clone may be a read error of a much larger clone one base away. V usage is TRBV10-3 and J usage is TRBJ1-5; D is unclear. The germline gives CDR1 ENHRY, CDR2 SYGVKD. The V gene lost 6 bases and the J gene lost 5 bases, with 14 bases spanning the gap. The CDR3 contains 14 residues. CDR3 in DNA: TGTGCCATCAGCCAGGCGGGTGCGGATCAGCCCCAGCATTTT. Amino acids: CAISQAGADQPQHF.

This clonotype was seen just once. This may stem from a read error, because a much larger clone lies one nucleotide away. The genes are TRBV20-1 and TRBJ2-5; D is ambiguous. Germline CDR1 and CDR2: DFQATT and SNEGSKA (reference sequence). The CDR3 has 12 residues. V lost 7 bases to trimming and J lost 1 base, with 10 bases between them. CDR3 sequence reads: CSVFGGQETQYF. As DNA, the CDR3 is TGCAGTGTTTTTGGCGGCCAAGAGACCCAGTACTTC.

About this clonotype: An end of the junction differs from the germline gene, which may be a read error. In nucleotides, the CDR3 is TGCGCCAGCAGCCCAGGGACGCTCACCACCGGGAAGCTGTTTTTT. This encodes CASSPGTLTTGKLFF. V usage is TRBV5-1 and J usage is TRBJ2-2; D may be TRBD1 or TRBD2 (5 bases each). Germline V gives CDR1 SGHRS, CDR2 YFSETQ. The CDR3 length is 15 residues.

The CDR3 region is CASSLSGGSEKLFF. CDR3 coding DNA: TGTGCCAGCAGCTTGTCGGGGGGCAGCGAAAAACTGTTTTTT. The chain recombines TRBV5-5 with TRBJ1-4; tentatively, D is TRBD1 (6 bases). The CDR3 spans 14 residues. The germline V gene encodes CDR1 SGHKS and CDR2 YYEKEE (reference sequence). Trimming pared 1 base from V and 8 bases from J, leaving 12 bases between.

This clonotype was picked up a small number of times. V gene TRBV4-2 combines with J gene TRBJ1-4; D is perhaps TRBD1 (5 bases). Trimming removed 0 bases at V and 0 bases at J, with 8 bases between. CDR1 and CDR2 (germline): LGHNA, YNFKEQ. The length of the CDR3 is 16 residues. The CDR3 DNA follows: TGTGCCAGCAGCCAAGAAGGGACGGCAACTAATGAAAAACTGTTTTTT. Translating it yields CASSQEGTATNEKLFF.

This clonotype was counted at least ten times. CDR3 in amino acids: CSVGTATSTDTQYF. CDR3 DNA sequence: TGCAGCGTAGGGACGGCTACTAGCACAGATACGCAGTATTTT. The genes are TRBV29-1 and TRBJ2-3; perhaps D is TRBD1 or TRBD2 (5 bases each). CDR1 and CDR2 (germline): SQVTM, ANQGSEA. CDR3 length equals 14 residues. V lost 6 bases and J lost 0, with 13 bases in between.

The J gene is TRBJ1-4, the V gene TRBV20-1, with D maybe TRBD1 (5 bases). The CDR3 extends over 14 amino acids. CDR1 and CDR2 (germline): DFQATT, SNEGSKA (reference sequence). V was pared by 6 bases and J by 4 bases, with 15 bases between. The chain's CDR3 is CSASGHGLNEKLFF. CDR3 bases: TGCAGTGCCAGCGGACACGGTCTTAATGAAAAACTGTTTTTT.

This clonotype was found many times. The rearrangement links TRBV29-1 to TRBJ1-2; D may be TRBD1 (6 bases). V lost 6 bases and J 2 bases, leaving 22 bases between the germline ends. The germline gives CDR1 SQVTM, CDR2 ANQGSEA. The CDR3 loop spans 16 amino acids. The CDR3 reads CSVLAPRRDMNYGYTF. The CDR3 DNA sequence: TGCAGCGTCTTGGCCCCTCGAAGGGACATGAACTATGGCTACACCTTC.

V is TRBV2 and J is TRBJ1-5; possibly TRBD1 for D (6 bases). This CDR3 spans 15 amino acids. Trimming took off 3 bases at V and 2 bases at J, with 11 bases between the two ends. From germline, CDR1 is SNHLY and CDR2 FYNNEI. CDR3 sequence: CASSDAGEGNQPQHF. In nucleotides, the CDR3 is TGTGCCAGCAGTGATGCAGGGGAGGGCAATCAGCCCCAGCATTTT.

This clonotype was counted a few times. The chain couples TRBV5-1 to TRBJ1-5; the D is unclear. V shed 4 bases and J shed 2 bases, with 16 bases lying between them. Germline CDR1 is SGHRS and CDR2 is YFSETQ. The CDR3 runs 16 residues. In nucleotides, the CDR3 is TGCGCCAGCAGCCCGGGCTTGGGTACGCGCAATCAGCCCCAGCATTTT. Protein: CASSPGLGTRNQPQHF.

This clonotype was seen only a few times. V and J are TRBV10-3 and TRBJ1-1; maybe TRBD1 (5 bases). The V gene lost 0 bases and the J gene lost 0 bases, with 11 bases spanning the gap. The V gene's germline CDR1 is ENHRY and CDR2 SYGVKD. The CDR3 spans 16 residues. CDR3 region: CAISESTRGVNTEAFF. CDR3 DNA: TGTGCCATCAGTGAGTCTACCAGAGGGGTGAACACTGAAGCTTTCTTT.

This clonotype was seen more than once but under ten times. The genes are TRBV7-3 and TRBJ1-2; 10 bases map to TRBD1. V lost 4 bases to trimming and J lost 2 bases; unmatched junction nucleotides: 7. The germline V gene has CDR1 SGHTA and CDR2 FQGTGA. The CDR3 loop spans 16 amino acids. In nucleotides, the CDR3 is TGTGCCAGCAGCTCACCAAGGACAGGGGGGAACTATGGCTACACCTTC. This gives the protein CASSSPRTGGNYGYTF.

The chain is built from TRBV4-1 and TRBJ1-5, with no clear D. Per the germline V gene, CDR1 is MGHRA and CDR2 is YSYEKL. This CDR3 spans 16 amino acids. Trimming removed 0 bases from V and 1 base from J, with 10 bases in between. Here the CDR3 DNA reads TGCGCCAGCAGCCAAGAGGGTCAGACAAGCAATCAGCCCCAGCATTTT. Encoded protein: CASSQEGQTSNQPQHF.

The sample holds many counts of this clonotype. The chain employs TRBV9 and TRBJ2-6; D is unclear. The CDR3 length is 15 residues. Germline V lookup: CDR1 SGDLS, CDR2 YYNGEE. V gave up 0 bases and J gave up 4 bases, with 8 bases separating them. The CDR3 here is CASSVDVLGANVLTF. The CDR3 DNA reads TGTGCCAGCAGCGTAGACGTCCTAGGGGCCAACGTCCTGACTTTC.

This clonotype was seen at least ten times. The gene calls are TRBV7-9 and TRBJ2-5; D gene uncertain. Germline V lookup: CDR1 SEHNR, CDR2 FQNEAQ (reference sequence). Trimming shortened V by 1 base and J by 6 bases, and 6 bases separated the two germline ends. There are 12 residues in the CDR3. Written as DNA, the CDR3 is TGTGCCAGCAGCTTAGATCTAAAGACCCAGTACTTC. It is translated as CASSLDLKTQYF.

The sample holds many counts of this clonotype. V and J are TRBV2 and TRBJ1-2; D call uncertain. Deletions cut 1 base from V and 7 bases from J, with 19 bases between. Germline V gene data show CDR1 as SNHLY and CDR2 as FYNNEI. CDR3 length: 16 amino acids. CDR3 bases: TGTGCCAGCAGTGAAGGGGGTAGAGGGCCACCGCTTGGCTACACCTTC. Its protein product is CASSEGGRGPPLGYTF.

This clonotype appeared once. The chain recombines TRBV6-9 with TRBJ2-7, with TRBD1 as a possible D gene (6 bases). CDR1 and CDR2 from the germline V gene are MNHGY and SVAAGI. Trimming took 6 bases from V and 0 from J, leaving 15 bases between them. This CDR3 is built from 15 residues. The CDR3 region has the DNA TGTGCCAGCAGACGGGACACCCGTACCTCCTACGAGCAGTACTTC. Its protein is CASRRDTRTSYEQYF.

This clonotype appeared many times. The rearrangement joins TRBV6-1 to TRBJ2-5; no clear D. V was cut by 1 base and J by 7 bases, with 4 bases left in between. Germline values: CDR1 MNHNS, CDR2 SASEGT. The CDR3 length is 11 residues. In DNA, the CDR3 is TGTGCCAGCAGTGAAGTCGGGACCCAGTACTTC. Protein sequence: CASSEVGTQYF.

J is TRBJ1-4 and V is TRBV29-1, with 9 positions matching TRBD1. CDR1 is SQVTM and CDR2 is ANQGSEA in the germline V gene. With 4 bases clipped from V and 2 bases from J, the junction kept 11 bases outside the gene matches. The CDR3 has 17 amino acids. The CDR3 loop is CSVARQITGGTNEKLFF. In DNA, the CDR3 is TGCAGCGTTGCTCGGCAAATCACAGGGGGCACTAATGAAAAACTGTTTTTT.

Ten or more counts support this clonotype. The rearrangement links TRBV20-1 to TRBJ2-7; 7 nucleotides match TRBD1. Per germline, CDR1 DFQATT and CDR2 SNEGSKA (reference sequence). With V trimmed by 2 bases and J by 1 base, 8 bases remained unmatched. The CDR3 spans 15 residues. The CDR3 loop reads CSARPTRQGSYEQYF. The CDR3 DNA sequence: TGCAGTGCTAGACCCACAAGACAGGGTTCCTACGAGCAGTACTTC.